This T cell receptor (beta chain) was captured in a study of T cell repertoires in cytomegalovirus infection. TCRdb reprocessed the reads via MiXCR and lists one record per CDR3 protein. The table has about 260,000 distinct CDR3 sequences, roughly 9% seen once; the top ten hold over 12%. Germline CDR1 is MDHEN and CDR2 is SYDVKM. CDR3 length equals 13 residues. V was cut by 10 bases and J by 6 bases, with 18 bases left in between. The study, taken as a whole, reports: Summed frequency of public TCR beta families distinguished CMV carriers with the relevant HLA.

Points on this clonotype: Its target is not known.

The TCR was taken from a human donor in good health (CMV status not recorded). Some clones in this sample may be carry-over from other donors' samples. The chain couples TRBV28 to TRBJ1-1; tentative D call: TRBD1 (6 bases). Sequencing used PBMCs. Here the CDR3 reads CATVRDKVSEAFF. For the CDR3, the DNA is TGTGCCACTGTCCGGGACAAGGTTTCTGAAGCTTTCTTT.